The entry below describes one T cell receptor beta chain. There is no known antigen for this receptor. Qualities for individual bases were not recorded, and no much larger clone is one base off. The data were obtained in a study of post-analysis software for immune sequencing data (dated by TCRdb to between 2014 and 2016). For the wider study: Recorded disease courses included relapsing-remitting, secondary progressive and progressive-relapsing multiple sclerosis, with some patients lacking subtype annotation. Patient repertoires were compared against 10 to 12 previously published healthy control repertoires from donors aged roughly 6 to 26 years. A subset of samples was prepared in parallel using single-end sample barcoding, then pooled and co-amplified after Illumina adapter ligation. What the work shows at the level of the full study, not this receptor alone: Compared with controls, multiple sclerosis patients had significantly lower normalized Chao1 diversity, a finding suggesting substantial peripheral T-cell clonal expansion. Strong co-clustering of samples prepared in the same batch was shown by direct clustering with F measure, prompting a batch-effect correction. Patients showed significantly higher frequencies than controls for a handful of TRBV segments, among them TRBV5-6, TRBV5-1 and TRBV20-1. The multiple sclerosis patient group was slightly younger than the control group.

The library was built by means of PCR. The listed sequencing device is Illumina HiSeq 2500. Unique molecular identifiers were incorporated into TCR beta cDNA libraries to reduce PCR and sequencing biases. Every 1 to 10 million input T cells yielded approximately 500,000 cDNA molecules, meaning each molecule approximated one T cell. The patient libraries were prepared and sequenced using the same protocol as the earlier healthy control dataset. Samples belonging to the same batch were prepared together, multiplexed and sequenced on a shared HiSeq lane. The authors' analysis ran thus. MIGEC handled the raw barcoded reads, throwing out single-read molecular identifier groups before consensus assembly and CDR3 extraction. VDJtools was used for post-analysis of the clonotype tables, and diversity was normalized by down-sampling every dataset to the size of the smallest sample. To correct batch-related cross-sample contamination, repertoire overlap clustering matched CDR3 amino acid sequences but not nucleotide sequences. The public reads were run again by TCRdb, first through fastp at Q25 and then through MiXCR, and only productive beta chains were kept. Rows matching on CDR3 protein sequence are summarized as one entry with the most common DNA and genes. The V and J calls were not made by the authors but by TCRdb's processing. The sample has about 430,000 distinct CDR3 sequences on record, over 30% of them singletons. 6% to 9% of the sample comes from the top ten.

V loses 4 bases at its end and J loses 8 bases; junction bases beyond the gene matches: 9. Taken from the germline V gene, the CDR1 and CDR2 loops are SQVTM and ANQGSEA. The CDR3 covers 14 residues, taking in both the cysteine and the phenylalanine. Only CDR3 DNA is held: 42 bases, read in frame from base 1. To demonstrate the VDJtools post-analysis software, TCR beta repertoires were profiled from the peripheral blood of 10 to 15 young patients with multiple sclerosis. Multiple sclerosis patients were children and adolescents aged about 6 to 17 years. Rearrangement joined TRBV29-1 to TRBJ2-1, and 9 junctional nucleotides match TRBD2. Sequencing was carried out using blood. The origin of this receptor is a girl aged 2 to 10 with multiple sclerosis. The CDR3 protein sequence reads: CSVVSSGSGDEQFF. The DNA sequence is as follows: TGCAGCGTTGTCAGTAGCGGGAGTGGCGATGAGCAGTTCTTC.